The 14 T cell receptor beta chains below all came from one sample that was sequenced in a study of blood T cell repertoires in COVID-19. Clones were read by immunoSEQ multiplex PCR, and TCRdb kept only the in-frame ones, dropping some. The sample yields 90,000 or so clones, roughly 89% seen once. Sequenced input: peripheral blood. The receptors were sampled from a woman aged 80 or older with active COVID-19.

The chain joins TRBV5-4 to TRBJ2-6, with TRBD1 matching 9 bases. With 9 bases clipped from V and 3 bases from J, the junction kept 13 bases outside the gene matches. This CDR3 contains 17 residues. Germline values: CDR1 SGHNT, CDR2 YYREEE (reference sequence). The DNA of the CDR3 is TGTGCCACCCAACCGGGACAGGGACCTGGTGGGGCCAACGTCCTGACTTTC. Translation gives CATQPGQGPGGANVLTF. Supplemented by reference TRBV5-4 and TRBJ2-6, the full variable domain reads ETGVTQSPTHLIKTRGQQVTLRCSSQSGHNTVSWYQQALGQGPQFIFQYYREEENGRGNFPPRFSGLQFPNYSSELNVNALELDDSALYLCATQPGQGPGGANVLTFGAGSRLTVL.

The chain joins TRBV29-1 to TRBJ2-7; D remains unclear. Germline assignment: CDR1 SQVTM and CDR2 ANQGSEA. The CDR3 runs to 11 residues. The V end lost 7 bases, the J end lost 0 bases, and 7 bases lay between the germline ends. The CDR3 bases are TGCAGCGCCGGAGTCTCCTACGAGCAGTACTTC. Amino acid sequence: CSAGVSYEQYF.

V is TRBV6-5 and J is TRBJ2-3; D is unclear. This CDR3 region has 14 residues. V lost 0 bases, J lost 9 bases, and 13 bases lay in between. Germline V gene lookup returns CDR1 MNHEY and CDR2 SVGAGI. The CDR3 loop is CASSYSTGLWTQYF. The CDR3 DNA reads TGTGCCAGCAGTTACTCGACTGGGTTGTGGACGCAGTATTTT.

This clone was seen once. The V and J genes are TRBV10-1 and TRBJ2-1; 8 nucleotides align to TRBD2. The germline V gene has CDR1 WNHNN and CDR2 SYGVQD (reference sequence). Unmatched junction bases numbered 13, after V lost 7 bases and J lost 8 bases. The CDR3 consists of 15 residues. The CDR3 DNA is TGCGCCAGCACAGGACGGGAGGGCCGGTTGCATGAGCAGTTCTTC. Translating gives CASTGREGRLHEQFF.

The chain recombines TRBV19 with TRBJ1-5; D not certain. Trimming removed 10 bases from V and 0 bases from J, with 16 bases in between. The germline V gene encodes CDR1 LNHDA and CDR2 SQIVND (reference sequence). The CDR3 runs 15 residues. CDR3 nucleotides: TGTGCCACCTTGCCCCGTCGCTATAGCAATCAGCCCCAGCATTTT. Translating it yields CATLPRRYSNQPQHF.

The V and J genes are TRBV19 and TRBJ1-5, with 10 bases identical to TRBD1. V dropped 1 base and J dropped 4; count of bases not matched to a gene: 4. Germline CDR1 reads LNHDA; CDR2 reads SQIVND (reference sequence). The CDR3 spans 16 residues. This CDR3 reads CASSIGGTGVNQPQHF. Here the CDR3 DNA reads TGTGCCAGTAGTATAGGGGGGACAGGGGTAAATCAGCCCCAGCATTTT.

This chain connects TRBV5-1 to TRBJ2-3, with D unclear. CDR1 and CDR2 (germline): SGHRS, YFSETQ. V lost 5 bases and J lost 1, with 14 bases in between. The CDR3 spans 15 residues. The CDR3 bases are TGCGCCAGCAGTCGCGCCAATCCGGGCACAGATACGCAGTATTTT. It codes for CASSRANPGTDTQYF.

The genes are TRBV7-3 and TRBJ2-3; D unclear. CDR3 length: 16 amino acids. CDR1 and CDR2 from the germline V gene are SGHTA and FQGTGA. Trimming took 1 base from V and 0 from J, leaving 11 bases between them. Written as DNA, the CDR3 is TGTGCCAGCAGCTTAAGAGGCAGACCAAGCACAGATACGCAGTATTTT. Amino acid sequence: CASSLRGRPSTDTQYF.

This clone came up a few times. The chain links TRBV11-2 to TRBJ2-3, with D possibly TRBD2 on 7 matching bases. The V end was cut by 3 bases, the J end by 1 base, with 11 bases between. This CDR3 is 15 amino acids long. From germline, CDR1 is SGHAT and CDR2 FQNNGV. In DNA, the CDR3 is TGTGCCAGCAGCTTTCGGGGGGCCGGCACAGATACGCAGTATTTT. This sequence encodes CASSFRGAGTDTQYF.

The chain uses TRBV3-1 (or the pseudogene TRBV3-2) and TRBJ1-2, with D tentatively TRBD1 (6 bases). The length of the CDR3 is 13 residues. CDR1 is LGHDT and CDR2 is YNNKEL in the germline V gene (reference sequence). Trimming pared 4 bases from V and 5 bases from J, leaving 11 bases between. The CDR3 sequence: CASSPRTDYGYTF. CDR3 nucleotide sequence: TGTGCCAGCAGCCCGCGGACAGATTATGGCTACACCTTC.

The genes are TRBV6-5 and TRBJ2-5; 8 bases align to TRBD1. The J segment lost 2 bases and the V segment lost 5 bases, leaving 7 bases of the junction unmatched. The CDR3 is 15 amino acids. Germline values: CDR1 MNHEY, CDR2 SVGAGI. The CDR3 nucleotides are TGTGCCAGCAGTCCAGGGGGCAGGGGGCAAGAGACCCAGTACTTC. Amino acids: CASSPGGRGQETQYF.

The rearrangement joins TRBV29-1 to TRBJ2-3; no clear D gene. CDR1 SQVTM and CDR2 ANQGSEA come from the germline V gene. The CDR3 spans 12 residues. Here the CDR3 DNA reads TGCAGTGAATCGGCTGACGGGGATACGCAGTATTTT. Translating gives CSESADGDTQYF.

The chain links TRBV24-1 to TRBJ2-3; TRBD2 is a possible D gene (5 bases). V dropped 7 bases and J dropped 2 bases, with 18 bases sitting between them. The CDR3 covers 16 residues. Germline V gene sequence: CDR1 KGHDR, CDR2 SFDVKD. This CDR3 reads CATSEIRDAVTDTQYF. In DNA, the CDR3 is TGTGCCACCAGCGAAATCCGGGATGCAGTCACAGATACGCAGTATTTT.

This clone showed up just once. The chain joins TRBV6-2 or TRBV6-3 to TRBJ2-5; 10 bases map to TRBD2. The V gene end was trimmed by 3 bases and the J gene end by 5 bases; junction bases not matched to a gene: 9. The length of the CDR3 is 16 residues. CDR1 MNHEY and CDR2 SVGEGT come from the germline V gene. Here the CDR3 DNA reads TGTGCCAGCAGTTATCGAGCGGGAGGGCCACCGGAGACCCAGTACTTC. Amino acid sequence: CASSYRAGGPPETQYF.